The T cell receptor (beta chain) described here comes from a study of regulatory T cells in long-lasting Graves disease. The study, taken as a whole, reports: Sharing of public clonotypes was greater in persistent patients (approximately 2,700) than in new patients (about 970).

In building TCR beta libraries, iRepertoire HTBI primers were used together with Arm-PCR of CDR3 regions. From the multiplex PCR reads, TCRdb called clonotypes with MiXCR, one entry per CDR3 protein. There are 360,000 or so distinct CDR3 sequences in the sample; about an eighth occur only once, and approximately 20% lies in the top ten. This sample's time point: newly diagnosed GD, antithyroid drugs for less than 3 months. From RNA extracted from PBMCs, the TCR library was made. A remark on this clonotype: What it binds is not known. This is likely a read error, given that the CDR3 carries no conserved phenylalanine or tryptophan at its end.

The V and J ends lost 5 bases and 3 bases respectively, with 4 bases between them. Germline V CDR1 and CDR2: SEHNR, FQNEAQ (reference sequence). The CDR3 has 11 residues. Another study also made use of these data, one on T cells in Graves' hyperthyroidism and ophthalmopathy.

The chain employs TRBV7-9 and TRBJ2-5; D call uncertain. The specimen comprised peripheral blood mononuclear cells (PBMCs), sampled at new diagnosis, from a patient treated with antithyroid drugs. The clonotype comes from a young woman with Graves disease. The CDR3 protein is CASSPKETQYL. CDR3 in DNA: TGTGCCAGCAGCCCAAAAGAGACCCAGTACCTC.